There are many counts of the clone carrying this T cell receptor beta chain. The antigen is not known. The data derive from a study of molecular identifiers for immune sequencing clone quantification. Study outcomes and limitations: Clones that exceeded 20 RNA copies held over 99% of effector molecules, yet under 1% in naive cells.

Per germline, CDR1 SNHLY and CDR2 FYNNEI. This CDR3 is built from 13 residues. The ends were cut back, 5 bases at V and 7 bases at J, with 12 bases in the middle. Previously published methods and listed TCR primers were used for the bulk TCR libraries. TCRdb itself ran the PCR reads through MiXCR, one entry per CDR3 protein. The sample has a few hundred thousand distinct CDR3 sequences; about 22% are singletons. Using 10%, 30% or 50% RNA, naive CD8 libraries were derived from around 20,000 to 1,000,000 sorted cells. The sample was naive CD8+ T cells from blood, with Jurkat cell RNA spiked in. The sample's subset: FACS-sorted CD8+CD4-CCR7+CD45RA+ naive T cells. V and J are TRBV2 and TRBJ1-5; no clear D gene. This clonotype originated in a human donor in good health. Some libraries in this study had Jurkat cell RNA spiked in. CDR3 in amino acids: CASSYKEGQPQHF. The CDR3 DNA follows: TGTGCCAGCAGTTATAAAGAGGGCCAGCCCCAGCATTTT.